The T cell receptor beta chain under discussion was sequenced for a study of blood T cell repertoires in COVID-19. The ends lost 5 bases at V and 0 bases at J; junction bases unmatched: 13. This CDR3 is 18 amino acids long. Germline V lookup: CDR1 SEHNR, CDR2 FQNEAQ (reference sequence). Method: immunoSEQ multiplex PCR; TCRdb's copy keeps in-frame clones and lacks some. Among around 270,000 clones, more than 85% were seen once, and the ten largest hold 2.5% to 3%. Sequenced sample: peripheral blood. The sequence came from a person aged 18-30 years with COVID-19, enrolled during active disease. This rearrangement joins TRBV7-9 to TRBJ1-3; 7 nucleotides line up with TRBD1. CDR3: CASSEYLGAGGSGNTIYF. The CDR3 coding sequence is TGTGCCAGCAGCGAATATCTCGGGGCAGGGGGCTCTGGAAACACCATATATTTT.